What follows are 17 T cell receptor beta chains derived from one specimen sequenced in a study of PD-L1 blockade in urothelial cancer. TCRdb keeps only in-frame clones here, not all; method: immunoSEQ multiplex PCR. The table lists some 76,000 clones, 85% to 90% of them singletons. The source was PBMCs, collected around atezolizumab (anti-PD-L1) treatment. The source is a man aged 55 to 69 with urothelial cancer.

This clone was detected a few times. The J gene is TRBJ2-1, the V gene TRBV2; 10 bases fit TRBD2. The CDR3 extends over 13 amino acids. V lost 6 bases, J lost 7 bases, and 3 bases stayed unmatched. Germline V lookup: CDR1 SNHLY, CDR2 FYNNEI. As DNA, the CDR3 is TGTGCCAGCAGGCTAGCGGGAGTTAATGAGCAGTTCTTC. This gives the protein CASRLAGVNEQFF.

V gene TRBV2 combines with J gene TRBJ1-1; D possibly corresponds to TRBD1 (5 bases). Germline values: CDR1 SNHLY, CDR2 FYNNEI. There are 11 residues in the CDR3. V was cut by 2 bases and J by 8 bases, with 6 bases left in between. The chain's CDR3 is CASSEQGEAFF. DNA of the CDR3: TGTGCCAGCAGTGAACAGGGCGAAGCTTTCTTT.

This sequence joins TRBV7-3 and TRBJ2-1, with TRBD2 identical over 14 bases. Losses at the gene ends were 3 bases for V and 7 bases for J; bases not matched to a gene: 8. CDR3 length: 17 amino acids. CDR1 and CDR2 from the germline V gene are SGHTA and FQGTGA. The CDR3, as DNA: TGTGCCAGCAGCTTGTTTCGAGGGACTAGCGGGGGAAATGAGCAGTTCTTC. Translating gives CASSLFRGTSGGNEQFF. The whole variable domain, filled in from reference TRBV7-3 and TRBJ2-1, reads GAGVSQTPSNKVTEKGKYVELRCDPISGHTALYWYRQSLGQGPEFLIYFQGTGAADDSGLPNDRFFAVRPEGSVSTLKIQRTERGDSAVYLCASSLFRGTSGGNEQFFGPGTRLTVL.

The rearrangement uses TRBV6-1 and TRBJ2-7; TRBD2 aligns across 8 bases. Germline CDR1 is MNHNS and CDR2 is SASEGT. Trimming removed 7 bases from V and 7 bases from J; junction bases left unmatched: 12. CDR3 size: 14 residues. CDR3 sequence (DNA): TGTGCCAGCACGCCGGGGGGGCGCTTGTGGGAGCAGTACTTC. It is translated as CASTPGGRLWEQYF.

The rearrangement uses TRBV5-1 and TRBJ2-7, with TRBD1 as a possible D gene (6 bases). Germline CDR1 is SGHRS and CDR2 is YFSETQ. Trimming took off 0 bases at V and 5 bases at J, with 15 bases between the two ends. CDR3 length equals 15 residues. The CDR3 sequence: CASSLEAGEGNEQYF. CDR3 in DNA: TGCGCCAGCAGCTTGGAAGCAGGGGAAGGGAACGAGCAGTACTTC.

The CDR3 here is CASSSTGDHTEAFF. As DNA, the CDR3 is TGTGCCAGCAGCTCGACAGGGGATCACACTGAAGCTTTCTTT. This rearrangement joins TRBV7-3 to TRBJ1-1, with 8 positions matching TRBD1. Trimming at V came to 4 bases and at J to 3 bases, leaving 4 bases not matched to a gene. Germline V gene data show CDR1 as SGHTA and CDR2 as FQGTGA. The CDR3 loop spans 14 amino acids.

The chain is built from TRBV19 and TRBJ1-3; TRBD1 agrees at 10 bases. Germline assignment: CDR1 LNHDA and CDR2 SQIVND (reference sequence). The V segment lost 5 bases and the J segment 2 bases; nucleotides outside the gene matches: 6. The CDR3 is 16 amino acids. CDR3 residues: CASSHTGTGAGNTIYF. DNA for the CDR3: TGTGCCAGTAGTCATACCGGGACAGGGGCTGGAAACACCATATATTTT.

The V call is TRBV5-1, the J call TRBJ2-3, with 7 bases lining up with TRBD2. This CDR3 has 16 residues. With 2 bases clipped from V and 0 bases from J, the junction kept 6 bases outside the gene matches. Looked up from germline, CDR1 is SGHRS and CDR2 is YFSETQ. Here the CDR3 reads CASSLRGGKSTDTQYF. Written as DNA, the CDR3 is TGCGCCAGCAGCTTACGGGGAGGGAAAAGCACAGATACGCAGTATTTT. The whole variable domain, filled in from reference TRBV5-1 and TRBJ2-3, reads KAGVTQTPRYLIKTRGQQVTLSCSPISGHRSVSWYQQTPGQGLQFLFEYFSETQRNKGNFPGRFSGRQFSNSRSEMNVSTLELGDSALYLCASSLRGGKSTDTQYFGPGTRLTVL.

This rearrangement joins TRBV5-1 to TRBJ1-6; D is perhaps TRBD1 (5 bases). The germline gives CDR1 SGHRS, CDR2 YFSETQ. The V and J ends lost 0 bases and 10 bases respectively, with 14 bases between them. The CDR3 loop spans 15 amino acids. CDR3 loop: CASSLEEGRDSPLHF. CDR3 in DNA: TGCGCCAGCAGCTTGGAGGAGGGTAGGGACTCACCCCTCCACTTT.

This chain uses TRBV4-2 with TRBJ2-1; D is perhaps TRBD2 (6 bases). Germline loops: CDR1 LGHNA, CDR2 YNFKEQ. The CDR3 is 18 residues long. V gave up 0 bases and J gave up 2 bases, with 17 bases separating them. CDR3 residues: CASSQDTLRGHAYNEQFF. The CDR3 DNA reads TGTGCCAGCAGCCAAGATACATTGCGGGGCCATGCCTACAATGAGCAGTTCTTC.

The chain recombines TRBV5-6 with TRBJ1-2; TRBD1 matches 9 bases. Germline V CDR1 and CDR2: SGHDT, YYEEEE. Unmatched junction bases numbered 5, after V lost 0 bases and J lost 2 bases. The CDR3 spans 16 residues. For the CDR3, the DNA is TGTGCCAGCAGCTTGGTGGGGGACAGGGCAAACTATGGCTACACCTTC. It translates to CASSLVGDRANYGYTF.

The rearrangement joins TRBV10-3 to TRBJ2-7; TRBD1 matches 9 bases. The germline CDR1 and CDR2 sequences are ENHRY and SYGVKD. The length of the CDR3 is 15 residues. Trimming at V came to 6 bases and at J to 6 bases, leaving 12 bases not matched to a gene. The CDR3 reads CAISPGDRVWGEQYF. For the CDR3, the DNA is TGTGCCATCAGCCCCGGGGACAGGGTATGGGGCGAGCAGTACTTC.

This chain links TRBV6-5 with TRBJ2-6, with a weak D call TRBD1 (5 bases). Trimming stripped 4 bases from V and 1 base from J, with 8 bases between. Germline CDR1 reads MNHEY; CDR2 reads SVGAGI. This CDR3 is built from 15 residues. The CDR3 is CASSSQGSGANVLTF. The DNA of the CDR3 is TGTGCCAGCAGTTCGCAGGGTTCTGGGGCCAACGTCCTGACTTTC.

V is TRBV7-9 and J is TRBJ1-2; D unresolved. Between the trimmed V and J ends, which lost 5 bases and 0 bases, there was a span of 10 bases. CDR1 is SEHNR, CDR2 FQNEAQ, per germline (reference sequence). This CDR3 region has 14 residues. CDR3 residues: CASSPGSSNYGYTF. For the CDR3, the DNA is TGTGCCAGCAGCCCCGGGAGTTCTAACTATGGCTACACCTTC.

This clone was counted a single time. The gene calls are TRBV18 and TRBJ2-1; tentative D call: TRBD2 (5 bases). Trimming cost V 6 bases and J 5 bases, with 11 bases left between them. The CDR3 consists of 13 residues. Germline CDR1 KGHSH, CDR2 LQKENI. Here the CDR3 reads CASSPPGNNEQFF. The CDR3 bases are TGTGCCAGCTCCCCCCCGGGGAACAATGAGCAGTTCTTC.

The chain links TRBV10-3 to TRBJ2-3; 13 bases line up with TRBD2. Trimming cost V 4 bases and J 3 bases; bases outside gene matches: 4. Germline V lookup: CDR1 ENHRY, CDR2 SYGVKD. CDR3 length: 16 amino acids. The CDR3 region is CAISALAGGSTDTQYF. CDR3 bases: TGTGCCATCAGTGCACTAGCGGGGGGGTCGACAGATACGCAGTATTTT.

Only one count was recorded for this clone. V gene TRBV19 combines with J gene TRBJ1-2; unclear D gene. CDR3 length equals 14 residues. V was shortened by 2 bases and J by 7 bases, with 14 bases between the two germline ends. Germline CDR1 LNHDA, CDR2 SQIVND (reference sequence). The CDR3 sequence: CASSIPGAGRGYTF. CDR3 nucleotide sequence: TGTGCCAGTAGTATACCAGGCGCGGGTCGTGGCTACACCTTC.